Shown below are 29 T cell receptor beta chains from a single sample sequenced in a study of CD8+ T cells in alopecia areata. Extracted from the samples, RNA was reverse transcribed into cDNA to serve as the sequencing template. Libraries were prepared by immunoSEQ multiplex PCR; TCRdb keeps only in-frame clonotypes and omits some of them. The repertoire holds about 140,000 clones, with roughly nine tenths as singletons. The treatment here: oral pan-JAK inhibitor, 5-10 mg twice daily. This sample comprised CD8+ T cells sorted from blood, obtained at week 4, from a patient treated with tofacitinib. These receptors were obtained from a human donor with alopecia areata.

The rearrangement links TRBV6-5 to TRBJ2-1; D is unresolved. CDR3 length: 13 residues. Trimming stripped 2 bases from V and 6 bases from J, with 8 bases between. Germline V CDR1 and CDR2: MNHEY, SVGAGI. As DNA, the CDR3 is TGTGCCAGCAGTTACGATGATAGCAATGAGCAGTTCTTC. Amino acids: CASSYDDSNEQFF.

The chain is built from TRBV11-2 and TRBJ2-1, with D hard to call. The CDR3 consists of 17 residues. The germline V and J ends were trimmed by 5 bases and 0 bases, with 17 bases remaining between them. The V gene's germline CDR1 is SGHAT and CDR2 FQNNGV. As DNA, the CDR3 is TGTGCCAGCAGCGCAGTACCGGTGTTAAGCTCCTACAATGAGCAGTTCTTC. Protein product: CASSAVPVLSSYNEQFF.

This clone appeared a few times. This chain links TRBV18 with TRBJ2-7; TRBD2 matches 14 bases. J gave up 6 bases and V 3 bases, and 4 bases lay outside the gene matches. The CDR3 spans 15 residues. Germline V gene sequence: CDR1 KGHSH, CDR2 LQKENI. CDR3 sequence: CASSPTSGRASEQYF. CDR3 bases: TGTGCCAGCTCACCGACTAGCGGGAGGGCCTCCGAGCAGTACTTC.

The CDR3 is CAWNLAGAIYEQYF. Written as DNA, the CDR3 is TGTGCCTGGAATTTAGCGGGAGCTATCTACGAGCAGTACTTC. The chain recombines TRBV30 with TRBJ2-7, with 9 bases that match TRBD2. CDR1 GTSNPN and CDR2 SVGIG come from the germline V gene (reference sequence). CDR3 length: 14 residues. J was trimmed by 3 bases and V by 4 bases; bases with no gene match: 7.

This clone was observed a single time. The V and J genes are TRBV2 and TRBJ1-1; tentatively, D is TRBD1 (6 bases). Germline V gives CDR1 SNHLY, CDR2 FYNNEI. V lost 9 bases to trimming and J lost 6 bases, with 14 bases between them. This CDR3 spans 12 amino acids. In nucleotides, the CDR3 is TGTGCCAGTCCGGACAGCGCGGCTGAAGCTTTCTTT. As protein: CASPDSAAEAFF.

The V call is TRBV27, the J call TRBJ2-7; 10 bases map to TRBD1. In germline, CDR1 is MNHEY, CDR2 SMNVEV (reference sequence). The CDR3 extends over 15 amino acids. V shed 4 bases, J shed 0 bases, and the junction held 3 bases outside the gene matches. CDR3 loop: CASSYGTGVSYEQYF. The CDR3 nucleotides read TGTGCCAGCAGTTACGGGACAGGGGTCTCCTACGAGCAGTACTTC.

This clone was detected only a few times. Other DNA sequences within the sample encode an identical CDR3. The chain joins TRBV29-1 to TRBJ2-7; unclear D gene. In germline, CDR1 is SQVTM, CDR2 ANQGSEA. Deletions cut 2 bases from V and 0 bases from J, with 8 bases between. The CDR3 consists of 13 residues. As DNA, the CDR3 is TGCAGCGTTGAAAGCGAGAGCTCCTACGAGCAGTACTTC. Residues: CSVESESSYEQYF.

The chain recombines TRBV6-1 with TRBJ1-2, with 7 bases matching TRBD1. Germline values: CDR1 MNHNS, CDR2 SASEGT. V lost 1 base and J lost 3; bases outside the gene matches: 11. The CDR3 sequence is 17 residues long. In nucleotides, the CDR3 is TGTGCCAGCAGTGAAGGGAGGGTACAGGGGACCCACTATGGCTACACCTTC. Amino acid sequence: CASSEGRVQGTHYGYTF.

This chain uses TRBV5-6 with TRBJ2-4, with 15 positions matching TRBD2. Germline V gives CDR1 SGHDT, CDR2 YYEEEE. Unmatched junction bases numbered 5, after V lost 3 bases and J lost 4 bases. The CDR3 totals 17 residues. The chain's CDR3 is CASSSGLAGGSKNIQYF. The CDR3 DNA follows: TGTGCCAGCAGCTCTGGACTAGCGGGAGGGTCTAAAAACATTCAGTACTTC.

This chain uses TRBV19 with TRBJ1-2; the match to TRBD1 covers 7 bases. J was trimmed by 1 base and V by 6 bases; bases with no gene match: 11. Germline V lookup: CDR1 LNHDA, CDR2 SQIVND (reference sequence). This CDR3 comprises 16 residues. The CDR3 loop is CASSPPQGPLNYGYTF. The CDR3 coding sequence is TGTGCCAGTAGCCCACCACAGGGGCCCCTTAACTATGGCTACACCTTC. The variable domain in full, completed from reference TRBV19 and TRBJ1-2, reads DGGITQSPKYLFRKEGQNVTLSCEQNLNHDAMYWYRQDPGQGLRLIYYSQIVNDFQKGDIAEGYSVSREKKESFPLTVTSAQKNPTAFYLCASSPPQGPLNYGYTFGSGTRLTVV.

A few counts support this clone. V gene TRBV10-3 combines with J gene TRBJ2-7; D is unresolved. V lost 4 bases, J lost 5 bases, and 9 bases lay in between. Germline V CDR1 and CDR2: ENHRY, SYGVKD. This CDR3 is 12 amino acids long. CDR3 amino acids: CAISAWEDEQYF. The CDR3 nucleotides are TGTGCCATCAGTGCGTGGGAAGACGAGCAGTACTTC.

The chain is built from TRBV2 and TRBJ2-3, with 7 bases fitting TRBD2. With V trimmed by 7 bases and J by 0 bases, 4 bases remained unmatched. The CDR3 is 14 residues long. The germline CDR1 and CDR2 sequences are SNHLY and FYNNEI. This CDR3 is CASNAGDSTDTQYF. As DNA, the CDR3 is TGTGCCAGCAATGCGGGGGACAGCACAGATACGCAGTATTTT.

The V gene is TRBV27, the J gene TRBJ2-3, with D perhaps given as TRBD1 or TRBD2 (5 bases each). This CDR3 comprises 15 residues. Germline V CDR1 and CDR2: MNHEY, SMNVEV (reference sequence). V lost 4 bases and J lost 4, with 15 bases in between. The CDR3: CASSWISGTPDTQYF. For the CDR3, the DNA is TGTGCCAGCAGTTGGATATCCGGGACCCCAGATACGCAGTATTTT.

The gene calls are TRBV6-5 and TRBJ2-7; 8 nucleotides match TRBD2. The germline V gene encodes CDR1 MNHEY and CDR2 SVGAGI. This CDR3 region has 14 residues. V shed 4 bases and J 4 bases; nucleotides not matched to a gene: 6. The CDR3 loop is CASSLGSSGYEQYF. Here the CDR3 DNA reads TGTGCCAGCAGTTTAGGGTCTAGCGGGTACGAGCAGTACTTC.

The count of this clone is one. The CDR3 spells CASSLYDPSGSDYNEQFF. In DNA, the CDR3 is TGCGCCAGCAGCCTATATGACCCTAGCGGGAGCGATTACAATGAGCAGTTCTTC. J is TRBJ2-1 and V is TRBV4-1, with 10 bases aligning to TRBD2. CDR1 is MGHRA and CDR2 is YSYEKL in the germline V gene. Germline trimming cut 4 bases from V and 4 bases from J; bases unmatched to any gene: 13. This CDR3 contains 18 residues.

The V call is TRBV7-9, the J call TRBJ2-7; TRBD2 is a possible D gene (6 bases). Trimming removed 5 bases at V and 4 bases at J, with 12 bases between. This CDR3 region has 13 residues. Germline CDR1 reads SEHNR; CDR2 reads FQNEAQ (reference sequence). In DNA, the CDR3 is TGTGCCAGCAGCCCCGGGGGATATTACGAGCAGTACTTC. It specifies CASSPGGYYEQYF. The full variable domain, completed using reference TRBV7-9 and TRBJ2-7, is DTGVSQNPRHKITKRGQNVTFRCDPISEHNRLYWYRQTLGQGPEFLTYFQNEAQLEKSRLLSDRFSAERPKGSFSTLEIQRTEQGDSAMYLCASSPGGYYEQYFGPGTRLTVT.

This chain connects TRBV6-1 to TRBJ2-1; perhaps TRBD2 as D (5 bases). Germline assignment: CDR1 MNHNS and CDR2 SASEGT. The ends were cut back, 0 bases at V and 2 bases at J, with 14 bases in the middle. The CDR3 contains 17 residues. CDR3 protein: CASSEAGELYPYNEQFF. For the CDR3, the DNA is TGTGCCAGCAGTGAAGCGGGAGAACTTTACCCCTACAATGAGCAGTTCTTC.

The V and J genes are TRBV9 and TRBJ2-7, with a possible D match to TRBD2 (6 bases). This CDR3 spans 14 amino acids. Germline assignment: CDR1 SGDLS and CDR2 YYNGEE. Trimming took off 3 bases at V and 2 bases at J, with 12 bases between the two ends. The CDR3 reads CASSASGEAYEQYF. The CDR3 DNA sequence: TGTGCCAGCAGCGCATCGGGGGAGGCCTACGAGCAGTACTTC.

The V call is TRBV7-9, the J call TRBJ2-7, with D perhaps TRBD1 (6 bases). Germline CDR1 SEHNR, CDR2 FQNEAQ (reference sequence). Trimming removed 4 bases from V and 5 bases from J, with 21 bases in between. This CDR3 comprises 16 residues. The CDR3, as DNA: TGTGCCAGCAGCTCGGGGAATACAGGGATAGTCGACGAGCAGTACTTC. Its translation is CASSSGNTGIVDEQYF.

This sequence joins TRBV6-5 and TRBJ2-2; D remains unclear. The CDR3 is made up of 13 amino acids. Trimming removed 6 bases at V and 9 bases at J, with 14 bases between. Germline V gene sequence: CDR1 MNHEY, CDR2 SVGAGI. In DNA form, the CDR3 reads TGTGCCAGCAGCCGCACGACGGTTCGGGAGCTGTTTTTT. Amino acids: CASSRTTVRELFF.

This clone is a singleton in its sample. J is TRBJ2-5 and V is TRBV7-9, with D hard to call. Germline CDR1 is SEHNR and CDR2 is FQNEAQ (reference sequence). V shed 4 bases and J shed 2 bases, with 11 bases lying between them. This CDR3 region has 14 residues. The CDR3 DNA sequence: TGTGCCAGCAGCTCCCCTGGACCACAAGAGACCCAGTACTTC. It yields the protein CASSSPGPQETQYF.

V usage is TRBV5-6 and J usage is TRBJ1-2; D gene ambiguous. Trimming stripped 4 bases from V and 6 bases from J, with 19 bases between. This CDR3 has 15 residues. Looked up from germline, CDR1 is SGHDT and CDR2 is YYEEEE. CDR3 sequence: CASSPPGYRSHGYTF. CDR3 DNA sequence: TGTGCCAGCAGCCCGCCGGGGTACAGAAGCCATGGCTACACCTTC.

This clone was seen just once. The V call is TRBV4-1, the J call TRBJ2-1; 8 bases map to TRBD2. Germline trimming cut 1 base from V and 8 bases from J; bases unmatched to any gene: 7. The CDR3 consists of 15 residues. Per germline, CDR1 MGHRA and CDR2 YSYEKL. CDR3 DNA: TGCGCCAGCAGCCAAGTGACAGCGGGAGTGGATGAGCAGTTCTTC. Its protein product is CASSQVTAGVDEQFF.

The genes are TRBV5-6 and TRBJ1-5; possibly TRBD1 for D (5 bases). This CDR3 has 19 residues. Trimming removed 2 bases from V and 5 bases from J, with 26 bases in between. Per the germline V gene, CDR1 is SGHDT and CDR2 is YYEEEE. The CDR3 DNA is TGTGCCAGCAGCTTAACCGGGGCAGGGTTTTCTCATCCGGATCAGCCCCAGCATTTT. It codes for CASSLTGAGFSHPDQPQHF. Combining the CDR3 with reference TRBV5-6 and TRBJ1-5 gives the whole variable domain DAGVTQSPTHLIKTRGQQVTLRCSPKSGHDTVSWYQQALGQGPQFIFQYYEEEERQRGNFPDRFSGHQFPNYSSELNVNALLLGDSALYLCASSLTGAGFSHPDQPQHFGDGTRLSIL.

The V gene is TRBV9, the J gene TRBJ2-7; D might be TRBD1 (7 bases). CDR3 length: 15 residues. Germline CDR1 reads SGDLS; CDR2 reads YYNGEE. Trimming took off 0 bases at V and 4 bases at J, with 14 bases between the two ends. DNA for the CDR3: TGTGCCAGCAGCGTAGGGACAGGAGGGCGGTACGAGCAGTACTTC. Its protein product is CASSVGTGGRYEQYF.

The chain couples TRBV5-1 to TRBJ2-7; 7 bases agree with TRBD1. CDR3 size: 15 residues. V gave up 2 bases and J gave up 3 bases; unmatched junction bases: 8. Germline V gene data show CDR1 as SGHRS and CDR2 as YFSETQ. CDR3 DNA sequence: TGCGCCAGCAGCTTTGACAGGGATGTGCTCTACGAGCAGTACTTC. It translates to CASSFDRDVLYEQYF.

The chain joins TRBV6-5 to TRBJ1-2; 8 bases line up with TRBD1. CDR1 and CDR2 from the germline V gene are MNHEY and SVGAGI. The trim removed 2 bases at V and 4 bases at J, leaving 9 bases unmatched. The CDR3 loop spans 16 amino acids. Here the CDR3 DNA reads TGTGCCAGCAGTTACCACGAGTCAGGGGGCGCCTATGGCTACACCTTC. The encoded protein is CASSYHESGGAYGYTF.

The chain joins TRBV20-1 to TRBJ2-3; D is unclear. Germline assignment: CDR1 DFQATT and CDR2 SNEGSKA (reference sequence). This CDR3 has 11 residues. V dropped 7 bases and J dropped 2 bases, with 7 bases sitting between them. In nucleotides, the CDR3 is TGCAGTGGTGGGAACACAGATACGCAGTATTTT. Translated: CSGGNTDTQYF.

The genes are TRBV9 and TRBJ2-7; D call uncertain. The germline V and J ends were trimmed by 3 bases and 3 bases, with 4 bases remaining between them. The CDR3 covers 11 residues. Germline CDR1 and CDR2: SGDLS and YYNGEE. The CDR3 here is CASSADYEQYF. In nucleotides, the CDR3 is TGTGCCAGCAGCGCCGACTACGAGCAGTACTTC.